The sequence of this T cell receptor (beta chain) was determined in a study of follicular helper T cells after annual influenza vaccination. This CDR3 is built from 13 residues. Looked up from germline, CDR1 is GTSNPN and CDR2 is SVGIG (reference sequence). The V end was cut by 5 bases, the J end by 6 bases, with 14 bases between. Time point of the sample: 2015-2016 season, pre-vaccination. Sequenced by immunoSEQ multiplex PCR; TCRdb stores in-frame clones only, minus some. Counted here are some 9,800 clones, over 80% occurring once; the ten biggest clones make up about 1.5%. Sequencing was performed on CXCR5+ CD38- circulating T follicular helper cells from blood, taken on the day of influenza vaccination. Subset meaning: circulating Tfh, non-naive CD4+CXCR5+PD-1+ (ICOS+CD38+ or ICOS-CD38-). This TCR derives from an adult who received the influenza vaccine. The chain recombines TRBV30 with TRBJ2-4, with D tentatively TRBD1 or TRBD2 (5 bases each). The CDR3 DNA reads as TGTGCCTGGGGTGGGGGACCCTTAAACATTCAGTACTTC. Translation: CAWGGGPLNIQYF.